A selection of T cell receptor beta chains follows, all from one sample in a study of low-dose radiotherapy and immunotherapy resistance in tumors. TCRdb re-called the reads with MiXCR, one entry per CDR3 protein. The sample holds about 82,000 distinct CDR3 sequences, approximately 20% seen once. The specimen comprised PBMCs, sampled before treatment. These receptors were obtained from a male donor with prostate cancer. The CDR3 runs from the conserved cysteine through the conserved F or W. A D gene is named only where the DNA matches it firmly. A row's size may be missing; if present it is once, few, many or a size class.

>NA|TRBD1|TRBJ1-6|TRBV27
TGTGCCAGCAGAGGGACAGGGAGGAGTTCACCCCTCCACTTT
CASRGTGRSSPLHF
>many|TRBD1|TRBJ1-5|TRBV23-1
TGCGCCCGGAATCAGGGGGATAACAATCAGCCCCAGCATTTT
CARNQGDNNQPQHF
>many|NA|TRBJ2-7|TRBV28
TGTGCCAGCAGGTCAGGACAGTCCTACGAGCAGTACTTC
CASRSGQSYEQYF
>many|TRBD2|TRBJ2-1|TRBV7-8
TGTGCCAGCAGCTCTCTGAGCGGGACGGGTGAGCAGTTCTTC
CASSSLSGTGEQFF
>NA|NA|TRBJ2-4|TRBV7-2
TGTGCCAGCAGCCGTACCGGGACAACCACTATAGCCAAAAACATTCAGTACTTC
CASSRTGTTTIAKNIQYF
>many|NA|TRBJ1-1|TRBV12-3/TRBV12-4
TGTGCCAGCAGTTTAGTCCGGAACACTGAAGCTTTCTTT
CASSLVRNTEAFF
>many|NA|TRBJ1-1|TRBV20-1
TGCAGTGCCCACCTGAGGTCTGAAGCTTTCTTT
CSAHLRSEAFF
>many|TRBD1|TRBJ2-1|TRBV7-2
TGTGCCAGCAGCTTAGGCAGGGGGCGGTCCTACAATGAGCAGTTCTTC
CASSLGRGRSYNEQFF
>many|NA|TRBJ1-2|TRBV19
TGTGCCAGTAGAGGGGCCGGGGACTATGGCTACACCTTC
CASRGAGDYGYTF
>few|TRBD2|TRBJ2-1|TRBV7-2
TGTGCCAGCAGCTTAGGCAGCGGGGGGGGTGAGCAGTTCTTC
CASSLGSGGGEQFF
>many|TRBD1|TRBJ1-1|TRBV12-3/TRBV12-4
TGTGCCAGCAGTTTAGGGACAGGGGGAGTTAGCACTGAAGCTTTCTTT
CASSLGTGGVSTEAFF